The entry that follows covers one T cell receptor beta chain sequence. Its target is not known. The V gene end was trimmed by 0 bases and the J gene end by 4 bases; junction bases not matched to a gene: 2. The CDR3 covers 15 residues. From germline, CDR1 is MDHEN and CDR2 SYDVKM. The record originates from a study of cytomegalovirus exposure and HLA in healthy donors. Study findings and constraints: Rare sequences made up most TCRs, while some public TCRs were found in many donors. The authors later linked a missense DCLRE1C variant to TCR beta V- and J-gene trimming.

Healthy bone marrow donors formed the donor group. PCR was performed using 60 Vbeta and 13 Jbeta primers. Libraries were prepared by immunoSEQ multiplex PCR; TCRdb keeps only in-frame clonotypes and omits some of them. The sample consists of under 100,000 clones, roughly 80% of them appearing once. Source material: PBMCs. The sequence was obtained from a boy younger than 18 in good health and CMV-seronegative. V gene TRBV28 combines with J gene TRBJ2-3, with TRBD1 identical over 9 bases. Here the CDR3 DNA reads TGTGCCAGCAGTTTATGGGGACAGGGATCAGATACGCAGTATTTT. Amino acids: CASSLWGQGSDTQYF.